This entry is about one T cell receptor (beta chain). Original processing methods: By means of reference gene primer amplification, nucleated cell counts were estimated. The table came from immunoSEQ multiplex PCR; TCRdb's copy has only in-frame clones and leaves some out. D and trimming come from the DNA, and the V and J calls and clone size come from that table. The profile covers more than 400,000 clones, with 70% to 90% appearing a single time and more than 3% taken by the ten largest. This specimen belongs to a study of blood T cell repertoires in COVID-19. Looking at the study overall: The United States, Italy and Spain were the sources of the acute and convalescent COVID-19 samples. Nucleic acid was either cDNA or gDNA, and it came from T cells, B-cell-depleted T cells, or PBMCs.

J gave up 7 bases and V 0 bases, and 1 base lay outside the gene matches. The CDR3 has 13 amino acids. Germline V gene lookup returns CDR1 SGDLS and CDR2 YYNGEE. The rearrangement joins TRBV9 to TRBJ2-7, with 10 bases identical to TRBD2. Sequencing input: peripheral blood. This receptor was identified in a human donor in a cohort sampled during active COVID-19. This CDR3 reads CASSVGTSGEQYF. CDR3 sequence (DNA): TGTGCCAGCAGCGTAGGGACTAGCGGAGAGCAGTACTTC.